Below are 4 T cell receptor beta chains sequenced from a single sample in a study of blood T cell repertoires in COVID-19. Generated by immunoSEQ multiplex PCR, the TCRdb table keeps only in-frame clones and is missing some. There are about 210,000 clones in the sample; roughly nine tenths occur only once, and less than 0.75% lies in the top ten. Sequencing was performed on peripheral blood. The receptors originated from a man in his forties with acute or convalescent COVID-19.

The chain joins TRBV3-1 (or the pseudogene TRBV3-2) to TRBJ2-2; a possible D gene is TRBD1 (6 bases). Trimming stripped 1 base from V and 8 bases from J, with 8 bases between. Germline V gives CDR1 LGHDT, CDR2 YNNKEL (reference sequence). The CDR3 contains 13 residues. The CDR3 DNA is TGTGCCAGCAGCCAAGGCAGGGGTGGGGAGCTGTTTTTT. Translating it yields CASSQGRGGELFF.

This CDR3 is CASSSQTVNTGELFF. The CDR3, as DNA: TGCGCCAGCAGCTCACAGACGGTAAACACCGGGGAGCTGTTTTTT. The V and J genes are TRBV5-1 and TRBJ2-2, with D unresolved. The CDR3 runs to 15 residues. V shed 3 bases and J shed 2 bases, with 11 bases lying between them. Germline assignment: CDR1 SGHRS and CDR2 YFSETQ.

The chain joins TRBV5-1 to TRBJ2-3; D ambiguous. The CDR3 contains 15 residues. The V gene lost 0 bases and the J gene lost 2 bases, with 10 bases spanning the gap. Germline lookup yields CDR1 SGHRS and CDR2 YFSETQ. CDR3 sequence: CASSLESPYTDTQYF. The DNA for the CDR3 is TGCGCCAGCAGCTTGGAAAGCCCATACACAGATACGCAGTATTTT.

CDR3 nucleotide sequence: TGTGCCAGCAGTTACTCGAGTGGGAGATACGAGCAGTACTTC. This gives the protein CASSYSSGRYEQYF. The chain is built from TRBV6-5 and TRBJ2-7; D possibly corresponds to TRBD2 (5 bases). V gave up 0 bases and J gave up 4 bases, with 10 bases separating them. The CDR3 is 14 amino acids. Germline V gene lookup returns CDR1 MNHEY and CDR2 SVGAGI.